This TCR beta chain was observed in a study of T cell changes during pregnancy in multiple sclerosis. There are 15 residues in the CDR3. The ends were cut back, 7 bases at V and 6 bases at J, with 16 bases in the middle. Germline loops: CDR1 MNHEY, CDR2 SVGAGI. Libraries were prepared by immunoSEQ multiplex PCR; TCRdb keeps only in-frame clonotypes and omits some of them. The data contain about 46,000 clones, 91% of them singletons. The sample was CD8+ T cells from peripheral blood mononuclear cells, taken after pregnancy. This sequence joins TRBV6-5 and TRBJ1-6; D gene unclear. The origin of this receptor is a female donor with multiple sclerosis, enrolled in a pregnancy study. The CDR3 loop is CASTESINSNSPLHF. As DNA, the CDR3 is TGTGCCAGCACCGAATCGATTAACAGTAATTCACCCCTCCACTTT.